This TCR beta chain derives from a study of radiation and T cells in renal cell carcinoma. Time point: blood 4 weeks post-SBRT, at nephrectomy. The treatment here: 15 Gy SBRT to primary tumor, nephrectomy 4 weeks later. Nephrectomy followed 15 Gy stereotactic body radiation by 4 weeks. This renal cell carcinoma was of the clear cell type. Profiling relied on immunoSEQ multiplex PCR, and the TCRdb table lists in-frame clones only, not all of them. The data hold roughly 92,000 clones, with around 84% observed a single time. On this clone itself: What it binds is not known.

General study findings and limits: Top tumor clonotypes rose in blood 2 weeks post-radiation, then contracted.

The CDR3 spans 15 residues. V lost 2 bases and J 1 base, leaving 9 bases between the germline ends. Germline values: CDR1 MNHNY, CDR2 SVGAGI (reference sequence). The TCR was taken from a man aged 55 to 70 with renal cell carcinoma. This material consisted of blood, taken from a patient whose treatment included radiotherapy and nephrectomy. The gene calls are TRBV6-6 and TRBJ2-1; D is ambiguous. The CDR3 DNA follows: TGTGCCAGCAGTTACGACTTTCGTTCCTACAATGAGCAGTTCTTC. It encodes CASSYDFRSYNEQFF.